This TCR beta chain was identified during a study of shared clonotypes between healthy human individuals. General study results and limits: Tissues were not sampled, only blood, and their repertoires likely differ. The small donor group covered limited genetic and exposure diversity.

A note on this clone: Its antigen is currently unknown.

V was trimmed by 0 bases and J by 3 bases, leaving 16 bases between them. The CDR3 runs to 17 residues. Germline CDR1 and CDR2: MGHRA and YSYEKL. Genomic DNA of every subset was divided equally among multiple immunoSEQ plates. In the authors' methods: ImmunoSEQ supplied junction-only sequences lacking quality scores, so filtering was different. This table comes from immunoSEQ multiplex PCR, and its TCRdb copy is limited to in-frame clones, with some not included. That table gives V, J and clone size, and the DNA gave D and trimming. The sample consists of over 400,000 clones, about 96% of them appearing once.

The receptor was derived from a woman aged 25 to 39 in good health. The chain has TRBV4-1 and TRBJ2-3; D is perhaps TRBD2 (6 bases). Sequenced input: naive CD4+ T cells sorted from blood. The subset denotes: CD45RA+ positively selected. CDR3 amino acids: CASSQDQGGVKTDTQYF. CDR3 DNA: TGCGCCAGCAGCCAAGATCAAGGCGGGGTTAAGACAGATACGCAGTATTTT.